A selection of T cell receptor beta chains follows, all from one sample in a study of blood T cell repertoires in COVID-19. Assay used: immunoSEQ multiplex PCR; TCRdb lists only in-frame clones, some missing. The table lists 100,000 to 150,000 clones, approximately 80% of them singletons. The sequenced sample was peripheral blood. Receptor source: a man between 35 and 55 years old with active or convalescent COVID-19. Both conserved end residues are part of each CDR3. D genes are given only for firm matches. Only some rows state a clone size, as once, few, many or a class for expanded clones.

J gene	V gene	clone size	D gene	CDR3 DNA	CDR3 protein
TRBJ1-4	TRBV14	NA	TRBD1	TGTGCCAGCAGCCCCGGACAGGGAGGAGGCGAAAAACTGTTTTTT	CASSPGQGGGEKLFF
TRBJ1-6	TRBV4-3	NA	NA	TGCGCCAGCAGCCAAGGGCAGAATAATTCACCCCTCCACTTT	CASSQGQNNSPLHF
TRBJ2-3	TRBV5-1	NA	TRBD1	TGCGCCAGCAGCTTGGCCGGGACAGTTGAAAATACGCAGTATTTT	CASSLAGTVENTQYF
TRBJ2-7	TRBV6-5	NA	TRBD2	TGTGCCAGCAGTTTCCGGGGGGTTACGTCCTACGAGCAGTACTTC	CASSFRGVTSYEQYF
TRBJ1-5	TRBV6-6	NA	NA	TGTGCCAGCAGTCAACAGGGAGGCAATCAGCCCCAGCATTTT	CASSQQGGNQPQHF
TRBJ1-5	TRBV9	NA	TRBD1	TGTGCCAGCAGTACAGGGGAGAGCAATCAGCCCCAGCATTTT	CASSTGESNQPQHF
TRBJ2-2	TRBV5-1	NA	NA	TGCGCCAGCAGCTTCGAGGGCACATCCACCGGGGAGCTGTTTTTT	CASSFEGTSTGELFF
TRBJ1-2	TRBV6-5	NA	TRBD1	TGTGCCAGCACCGGGACAGGGGAAGCTAACTATGGCTACACCTTC	CASTGTGEANYGYTF
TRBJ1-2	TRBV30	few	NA	TGTGCCTGGGAAGGAACCGGGACATCATATGGCTACACCTTC	CAWEGTGTSYGYTF
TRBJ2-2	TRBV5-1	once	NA	TGCGCCAGCAGCACTGGAGGGTCGTCCGGGGAGCTGTTTTTT	CASSTGGSSGELFF
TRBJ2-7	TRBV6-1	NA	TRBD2	TGTGCCAGCAGTGAGTTGGGACTAGCGGGGGGGCGTTACGAGCAGTACTTC	CASSELGLAGGRYEQYF